The present entry profiles one T cell receptor (beta chain) with its context. Per the original data handling: Reference gene primer amplification in the assay estimated nucleated cell counts. Sequencing used immunoSEQ multiplex PCR; TCRdb keeps in-frame clones, though not all of them. The DNA gave D and trimming, while V, J and clone size come from that table. Among about 65,000 clones listed, around nine tenths were seen once. This specimen comes from a study of blood T cell repertoires in COVID-19. Study-level background: Collection of acute and convalescent COVID-19 samples took place in the United States, Italy and Spain. PBMCs, B-cell-depleted T cells, or T cells were the source of the cDNA or gDNA that made up the material.

The TCR originated in a man aged 55 to 70 with acute or convalescent COVID-19. Sequencing was performed on peripheral blood.

The CDR3 reads CASSPGTDQETQYF. The CDR3 nucleotides read TGTGCCAGCAGCCCCGGGACAGACCAAGAGACCCAGTACTTC. The chain has TRBV5-4 and TRBJ2-5, with 7 positions matching TRBD1. The germline V gene has CDR1 SGHNT and CDR2 YYREEE (reference sequence). The V gene end was trimmed by 4 bases and the J gene end by 0 bases; junction bases not matched to a gene: 3. The CDR3 loop spans 14 amino acids.